This entry describes one T cell receptor beta chain. Its antigen is unidentified. This entry is derived from a study of radiotherapy plus CTLA-4 blockade in lung cancer. Study outcomes and limitations: TCR clones from tumors expanded in blood after radiotherapy plus ipilimumab. Reported findings show early blood T cell clone dynamics, with interferon-beta, best predicted response.

Clones were read by immunoSEQ multiplex PCR, and TCRdb kept only the in-frame ones, dropping some. The table includes around 80,000 clones, roughly four fifths detected once. This CDR3 is built from 16 residues. Looked up from germline, CDR1 is SGHDT and CDR2 is YYEEEE. The V end was cut by 4 bases, the J end by 5 bases, with 18 bases between. Sequencing was performed on peripheral blood, taken from a patient treated with radiotherapy plus ipilimumab. The sequence derives from a human donor with non-small cell lung cancer who had stable disease on radiotherapy plus ipilimumab. The V gene is TRBV5-6, the J gene TRBJ2-2, with D perhaps assigned TRBD1 or TRBD2 (6 bases each). The DNA of the CDR3 is TGTGCCAGCAGCAGAGGATGGGGGGCGGGGACCGGGGAGCTGTTTTTT. This codes for CASSRGWGAGTGELFF.